This entry is about one TCR beta chain. The source of the sample is a study of beta chain features in type 1 diabetes. The V end lost 2 bases, the J end lost 3 bases, and 8 bases lay between the germline ends. Germline CDR1 MNHEY, CDR2 SVGAGI. This CDR3 spans 13 amino acids. As every portion of the isolated RNA was reverse transcribed, the sequencing read expressed TCRB transcripts. Only in-frame clones appear in the TCRdb table, and some are missing; sequencing was by immunoSEQ multiplex PCR. The sample lists under 250,000 clones, 13% to 15% occurring once. The chain carries TRBV6-5 and TRBJ2-7; tentatively, D is TRBD1 (5 bases). This receptor was obtained from a woman between 40 and 50 years old in good health. Material for sequencing was naive CD4+ T cells from blood. Here the CDR3 reads CASSYRQGYEQYF. CDR3 bases: TGTGCCAGCAGTTACCGGCAGGGCTACGAGCAGTACTTC.